This TCR beta chain originates from a study of CDR3 diversity in severe acne. From the PCR reads, TCRdb called clonotypes with MiXCR, one entry per CDR3 protein. The repertoire consists of approximately 80,000 distinct CDR3 sequences, with 51% occurring once and the leading ten covering more than 13%. V was clipped by 3 bases and J by 3 bases, with 5 bases between them. The CDR3 length is 12 residues. Germline V gene data show CDR1 as LNHDA and CDR2 as SQIVND (reference sequence). This clonotype was seen more than once but under ten times. V is TRBV19 and J is TRBJ1-2, with unresolved D. The sample was blood. The clonotype originates from a male donor in good health, without acne. DNA of the CDR3: TGTGCCAGTAGTATCGGGGACTATGGCTACACCTTC. It encodes CASSIGDYGYTF.